This T cell receptor beta chain was recorded in a study of blood T cell repertoires in COVID-19 (dated by TCRdb to 2020 to 2022). Broadly, across the study: Samples from collaborators originated in the United States, Italy and Spain and spanned both the acute and convalescent phases of COVID-19. The material from the prospective study consisted of cDNA or gDNA derived from T cells, B-cell-depleted T cells, or PBMCs. Deeply sampled blood TCRbeta repertoires from subjects exposed to, actively infected with, or recovered from COVID-19 were included in the dataset. Where available, HLA class I and class II types were taken from metadata supplied by the sample provider and were not determined by assay-based typing. Sample metadata almost always included a de-identified subject ID, COVID-19 status, age in years and sex. Samples were obtained from the ongoing ImmuneRACE study (first 160 participants) and from 1,254 subjects provided by 6 global collaborators. A freely available public database, intended as a resource for researchers studying the immune response to SARS-CoV-2, is where the repertoires were released.

Each collaborating institution followed its own protocols to collect whole blood in K2EDTA tubes. For TCRbeta analysis, collaborator samples were shipped as frozen whole blood, as isolated PBMCs, or as DNA extracted from either sample type. The immunoSEQ Assay, a bias-controlled multiplex PCR, was used to amplify TCRbeta CDR3 regions from genomic DNA. As for the authors' bioinformatics: Nucleated cell counts per sample were estimated from amplification of reference gene primers within the assay. To quantify the absolute abundance of each unique TCRbeta CDR3 rearrangement, sequence reads were collapsed and filtered. For each sample, productive Simpson clonality was calculated as the square root of Simpson's diversity index across productive rearrangements. TCRdb stores this immuneACCESS table with in-frame sequences only. Part of the clones is absent; in the studies checked, under half of the shortfall reflects unresolved V genes, and no reason is known for the rest. V, J and clone size reflect that table, while D and trimming were determined from the DNA. The sample table contains around 140,000 clones; only one count was recorded for nearly 70% of them. The ten largest clonotypes hold approximately 2% of the sample.

Taken from cysteine to phenylalanine, the CDR3 has 13 residues. The entry retains the CDR3 DNA only, 39 bases that are in frame from base 1. In the germline V gene, CDR1 corresponds to SGHRS and CDR2 to YFSETQ. V is cut back by 4 bases and J by 4 bases, with 2 bases in the junction unmatched. Results the study describes overall, beyond this receptor: The amount of clinical and demographic metadata varied by source and participant and was provided uncurated.

As regards this clone: Its antigen remains undetermined. Base-call qualities are not available, and no considerably larger clone is one nucleotide away.

The chain uses TRBV5-1 and TRBJ2-7, with 10 bases in between that match TRBD2. The material sequenced was peripheral blood. The source is a woman in her 70s with acute or convalescent COVID-19. The DNA reads TGCGCCAGCAGCGGGACTAGCGCGTACGAGCAGTACTTC. The resulting protein is CASSGTSAYEQYF.